The entry below describes one T cell receptor (beta chain). This entry comes from a study of blood T cell repertoires in COVID-19. The table came from immunoSEQ multiplex PCR; TCRdb's copy has only in-frame clones and leaves some out. The sample has under 80,000 clones, 88% seen once; the top ten hold 1.3% to 1.5%. Sequenced sample: peripheral blood. The receptor was derived from a human donor in a cohort sampled during active COVID-19.

The CDR3 DNA sequence: TGTGCCAGCAGCATTTTAGGAGTCGTCCACATTCAGTACTTC. It specifies CASSILGVVHIQYF. V gene TRBV5-6 combines with J gene TRBJ2-4; the D is unclear. Between the trimmed V and J ends, which lost 4 bases and 8 bases, there was a span of 16 bases. Germline assignment: CDR1 SGHDT and CDR2 YYEEEE. This CDR3 spans 14 amino acids.